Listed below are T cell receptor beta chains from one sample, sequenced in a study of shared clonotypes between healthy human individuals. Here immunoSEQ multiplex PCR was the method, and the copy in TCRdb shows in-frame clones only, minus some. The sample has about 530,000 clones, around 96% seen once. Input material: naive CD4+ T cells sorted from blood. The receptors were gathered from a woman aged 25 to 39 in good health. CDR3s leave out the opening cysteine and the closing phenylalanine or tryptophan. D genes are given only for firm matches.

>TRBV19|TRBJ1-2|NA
ASLTSWGGGRFYGYT
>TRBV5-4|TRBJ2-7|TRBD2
ASSRGTSGSYEQY
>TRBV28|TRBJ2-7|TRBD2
ASSSGTSGSYEQY
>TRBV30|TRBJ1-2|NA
AWSLGPYGYT
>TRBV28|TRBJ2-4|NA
ASSSGENIQY
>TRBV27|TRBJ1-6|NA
ASSLGRGGSPLH
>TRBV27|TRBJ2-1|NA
ASSFGLLNEQF
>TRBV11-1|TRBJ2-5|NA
ASSGGQQATQY
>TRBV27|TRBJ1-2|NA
ASRSQGERGYT
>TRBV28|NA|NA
ASTVGQSSYEQY
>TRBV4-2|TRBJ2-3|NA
ASSQDSTDTQY
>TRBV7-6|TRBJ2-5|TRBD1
ASSGLTGNGPKTQY
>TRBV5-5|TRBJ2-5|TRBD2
ASSMAGGRETQY
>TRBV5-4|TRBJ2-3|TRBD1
ASSAAGYRGGIY
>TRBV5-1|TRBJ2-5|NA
ASSLEGGQETQY
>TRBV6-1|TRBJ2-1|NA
ASNRAVDNEQF
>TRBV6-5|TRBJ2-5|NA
ASSRTRKETQY
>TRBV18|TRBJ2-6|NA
ASSPLGAASGANVLT
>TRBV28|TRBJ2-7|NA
ASSLYAGFYEQY
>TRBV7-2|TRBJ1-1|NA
ASSLVLNTEAF
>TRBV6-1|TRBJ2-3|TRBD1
ASSRQGERTDTQY
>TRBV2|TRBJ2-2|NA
ASSGEYHTGELF
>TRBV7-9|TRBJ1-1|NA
ASSLSTGTTEAF
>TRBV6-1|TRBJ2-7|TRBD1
ASSGQGTNYEQY
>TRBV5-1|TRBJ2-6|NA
ASSLAGAGANVLT
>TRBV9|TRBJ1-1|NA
ASSGKRGNTEAF
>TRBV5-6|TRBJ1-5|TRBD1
ASSSRDRGYSQPQH
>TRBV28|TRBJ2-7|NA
ASSYLEYEQY